This T cell receptor (beta chain) comes out of a study of radiation and T cells in renal cell carcinoma. Study observations and caveats: Pretreatment tumor biopsies were lacking, so baseline clonotypes are unknown.

This sample's time point: blood 2 weeks post-SBRT. Treatment denoted: 15 Gy SBRT to primary tumor, nephrectomy 4 weeks later. The assay was immunoSEQ multiplex PCR, and TCRdb's table has in-frame clones only and misses some. The top ten hold approximately 6% of the sample, which has some 130,000 clones, more than 75% seen once. CDR3 length: 15 amino acids. Germline V gives CDR1 SGHTA, CDR2 FQGTGA. Unmatched junction bases numbered 9, after V lost 5 bases and J lost 8 bases. Details on this clone: Its specificity is unknown.

This TCR was recovered from a woman in her sixties or seventies with renal cell carcinoma. Sequenced material: blood, taken from a patient whose treatment included radiotherapy and nephrectomy. The chain joins TRBV7-3 to TRBJ2-1; TRBD2 agrees at 10 bases. CDR3 in DNA: TGTGCCAGCAGCCCCATGGGGACTAGCGACGATGAGCAGTTCTTC. It yields the protein CASSPMGTSDDEQFF.